This T cell receptor (beta chain) stems from a study of CD8 T cells in Susac syndrome. In blood CD8+ and CD4+ T cells, TCR beta underwent sequencing. Roughly 0.5 to 1 ug RNA was reverse transcribed with random hexamers. MiXCR, run by TCRdb on the immunoSEQ multiplex PCR reads, gives a single entry per CDR3 protein. The table has 110,000 or so distinct CDR3 sequences, about nine tenths seen once. This CDR3 is built from 14 residues. V shed 6 bases and J 5 bases; nucleotides not matched to a gene: 8. The germline V gene has CDR1 MNHEY and CDR2 SVGAGI. The chain recombines TRBV6-5 with TRBJ1-1; 8 positions agree with TRBD1. Sequenced input: CD4+ T cells from PBMCs. The clonotype originates from a human donor in good health. CDR3 sequence: CASRLGQGFTEAFF. In nucleotides, the CDR3 is TGTGCCAGCAGACTCGGACAGGGTTTTACTGAAGCTTTCTTT.